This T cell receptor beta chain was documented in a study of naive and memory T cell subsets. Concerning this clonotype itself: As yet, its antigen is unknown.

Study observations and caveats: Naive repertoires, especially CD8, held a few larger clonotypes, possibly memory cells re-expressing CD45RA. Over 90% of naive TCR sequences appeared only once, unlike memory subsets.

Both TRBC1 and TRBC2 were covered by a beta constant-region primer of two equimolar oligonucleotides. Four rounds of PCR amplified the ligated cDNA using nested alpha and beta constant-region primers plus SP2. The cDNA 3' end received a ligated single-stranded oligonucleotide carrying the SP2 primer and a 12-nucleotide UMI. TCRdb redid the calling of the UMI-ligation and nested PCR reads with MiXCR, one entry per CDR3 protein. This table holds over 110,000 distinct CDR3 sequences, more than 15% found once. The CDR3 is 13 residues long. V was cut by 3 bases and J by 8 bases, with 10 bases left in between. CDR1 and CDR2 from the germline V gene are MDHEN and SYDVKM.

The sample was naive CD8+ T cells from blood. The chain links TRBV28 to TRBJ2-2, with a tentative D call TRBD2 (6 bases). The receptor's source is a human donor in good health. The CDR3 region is CASSFGEAGELFF. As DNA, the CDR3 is TGTGCCAGCAGTTTCGGGGAGGCGGGGGAGCTGTTTTTT.